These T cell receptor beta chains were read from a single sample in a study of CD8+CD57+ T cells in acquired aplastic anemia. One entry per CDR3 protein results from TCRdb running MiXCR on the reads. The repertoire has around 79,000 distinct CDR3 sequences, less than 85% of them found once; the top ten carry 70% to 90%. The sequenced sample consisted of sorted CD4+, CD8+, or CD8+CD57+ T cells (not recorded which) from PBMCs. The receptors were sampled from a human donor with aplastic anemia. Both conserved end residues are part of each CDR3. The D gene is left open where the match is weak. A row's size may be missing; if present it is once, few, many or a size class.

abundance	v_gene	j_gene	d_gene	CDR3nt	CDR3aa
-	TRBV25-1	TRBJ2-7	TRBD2	TGTGCCAGCACCAAACCGGGACTAAGCTCCTACGAGCAGTACTTC	CASTKPGLSSYEQYF
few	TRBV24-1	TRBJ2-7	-	TGTGCCACCCGTAGTCCAGGCAAAGTGGGCGAGCAGTACTTC	CATRSPGKVGEQYF
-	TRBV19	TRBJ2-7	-	TGTGCCAGTAGTTCGGTGGGAGCCTACGAGCAGTACTTC	CASSSVGAYEQYF
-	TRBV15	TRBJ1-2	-	TGTGCCACCAGCAGAGATCGGCCGGGAAGGGGGTATGGCTACACCTTC	CATSRDRPGRGYGYTF
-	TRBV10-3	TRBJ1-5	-	TGTGCCATCAGTGAGTCAACACCCACCAGCAATCAGCCCCAGCATTTT	CAISESTPTSNQPQHF
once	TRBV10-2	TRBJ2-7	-	TGCGCCAGCAGGGGAGTGGACAACTCCTACGAGCGGTACTTC	CASRGVDNSYERYF
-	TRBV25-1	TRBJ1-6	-	TGTGCCAGCAGTGAGGGGGGCGATAATTCACCCCTCCACTTT	CASSEGGDNSPLHF
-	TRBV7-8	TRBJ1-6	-	TGTGCCAGCAGCTTAGCCGAGCTCCCGGGATCACCCCTCCACTTT	CASSLAELPGSPLHF
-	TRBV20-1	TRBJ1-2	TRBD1	TGCAGTGCTAGGGGAGAGGGGGCGCCCGACTATGGCTACACCTTC	CSARGEGAPDYGYTF
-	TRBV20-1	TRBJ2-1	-	TGCAGTGTCGGAGGGGGCGAAATAAATGAGCAGTTCTTC	CSVGGGEINEQFF
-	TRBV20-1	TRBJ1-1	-	TGCAGTGCCCGGCCGGGGACTGAAGCTTTCTTT	CSARPGTEAFF
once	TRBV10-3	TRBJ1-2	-	TGTGCCATCAGTCTCGGGACATCTAACTATGGCTACACCTTC	CAISLGTSNYGYTF
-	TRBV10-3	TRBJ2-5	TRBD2	TGTGCCATCAGGGGGACTAGCGGAGAAGAGACCCAGTACTTC	CAIRGTSGEETQYF
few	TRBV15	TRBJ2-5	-	TGTGCCACCAGTCCAGACGGGGTGGTCGTGAAGACCCAGTACTTC	CATSPDGVVVKTQYF
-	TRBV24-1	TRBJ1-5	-	TGTGCCACCAGTGAGTTAGGTCAGCCCCAGCATTTT	CATSELGQPQHF
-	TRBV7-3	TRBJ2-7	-	TGTGCCAGCAGCTCCCTCCAGGACCCTGACGAGCAGTACTTC	CASSSLQDPDEQYF
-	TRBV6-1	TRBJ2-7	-	TGTGCCAGCAGTCCGGCGGGGAGGTACGAGCAGTACTTC	CASSPAGRYEQYF
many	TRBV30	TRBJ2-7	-	TGTGCCTGGATAGACGATCACGACTACGAGCAGTACTTC	CAWIDDHDYEQYF
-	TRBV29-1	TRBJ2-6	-	TGCAGCGTTTCGTCTGGGGCCAACGTCCTGACTTTC	CSVSSGANVLTF
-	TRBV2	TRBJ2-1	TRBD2	TGTGCCAGCAGGGGTCGGGCAACTAGCGACAATGAGCAGTTCTTC	CASRGRATSDNEQFF
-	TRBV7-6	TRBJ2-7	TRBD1	TGTGCCAGCAGCTCCGGGACAGACACCTACGAGCAGTACTTC	CASSSGTDTYEQYF
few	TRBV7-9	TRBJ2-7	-	TGTGCCAGCAGCTTTGGTGACCACGAGCAGTACTTC	CASSFGDHEQYF
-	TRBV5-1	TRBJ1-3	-	TGCGCCAGCAGCAGGGAGACTGGAAACACCATATATTTT	CASSRETGNTIYF
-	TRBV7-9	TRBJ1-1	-	TGTGCCAGCGCCGCCGCGGAGATCGGGCGGGTTGAAGCTTTCTTT	CASAAAEIGRVEAFF
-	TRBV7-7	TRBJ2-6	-	TGTGCCAGCAGCTTAGTCAGGCTTGGGGCCAACGTCCTGACTTTC	CASSLVRLGANVLTF
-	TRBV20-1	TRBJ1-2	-	TGCAGCGGTTGGCAGGGTCAGGGCTACACCTTC	CSGWQGQGYTF
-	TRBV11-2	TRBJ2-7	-	TGTGCCAGCAGCTTAAGACAGGGAGGCGAGCAGTACTTC	CASSLRQGGEQYF
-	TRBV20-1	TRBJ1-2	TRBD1	TGCAGTGCTGGACAGGGACTGAGTGGCTACACCTTC	CSAGQGLSGYTF
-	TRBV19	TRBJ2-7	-	TGTGCCAGTAGTAATAAAGGCGGAAGCTACGAGCAGTACTTC	CASSNKGGSYEQYF
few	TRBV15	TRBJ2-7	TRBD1	TGTGCCACCAGCATGGGACAGGGTGGCTACGAGCAGTACTTC	CATSMGQGGYEQYF
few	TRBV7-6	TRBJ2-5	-	TGTGCCAGCAGCTTAGATGGAGAGACCCAGTACTTC	CASSLDGETQYF
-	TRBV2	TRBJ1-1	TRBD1	TGTGCCAGCCCCACAGGGGTCAGGGCTTTCTTT	CASPTGVRAFF
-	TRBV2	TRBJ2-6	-	TGTGCCAGCAGTGGGCAGGCACACCAGTCTGGGGCCAACGTCCTGACTTTC	CASSGQAHQSGANVLTF
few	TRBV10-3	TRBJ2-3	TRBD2	TGTGCCACCCTAGCGGGAGGCCCCCTCACAGATACGCAGTATTTT	CATLAGGPLTDTQYF
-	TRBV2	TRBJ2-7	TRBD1	TGTGCCTCCGTTGAGGGACAGGATTCCTACGAGCAGTACTTC	CASVEGQDSYEQYF
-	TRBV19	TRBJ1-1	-	TGTGCCAGCAACCTCCGGGGGGGCTCGGAAGCTTTCTTT	CASNLRGGSEAFF
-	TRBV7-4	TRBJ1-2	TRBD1	TGTGCCAGCAGCTTAGGAGGGGGCGAAGGCTACACCTTC	CASSLGGGEGYTF
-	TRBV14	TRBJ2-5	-	TGTGCCAGCACTAGGTCGGGAGCCAAAGAGACCCAGTACTTC	CASTRSGAKETQYF
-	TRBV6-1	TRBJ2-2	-	TGTGCCAGCAGTCTGGACGTCACCGGGGAGCTGTTTTTT	CASSLDVTGELFF
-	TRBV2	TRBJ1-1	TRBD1	TGTGCCAGCAGACCCGGGACAGGGGAGTCCACTGAAGCTTTCTTT	CASRPGTGESTEAFF
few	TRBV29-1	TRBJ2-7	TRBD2	TGCAGCGTTGGATCGGGAGGCTACGAGCAGTACTTC	CSVGSGGYEQYF
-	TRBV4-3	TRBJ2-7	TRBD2	TGCGCCAGCAGCCAAGAGGGGACTAGCGGCCTCTCCTACGAGCAGTACTTC	CASSQEGTSGLSYEQYF
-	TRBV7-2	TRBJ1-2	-	TGTGCCAGCAGCTTAGTTCGAGATGGCTACACCTTC	CASSLVRDGYTF
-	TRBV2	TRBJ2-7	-	TGTGCCAGCAGTTTGGGACCGTTCTACGAGCAGTACTTC	CASSLGPFYEQYF
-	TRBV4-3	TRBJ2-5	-	TGCGCCAGCAGCCCCGGTGACGGAAGGGGCTCAGAGACCCAGTACTTC	CASSPGDGRGSETQYF
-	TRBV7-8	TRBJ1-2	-	TGTGCCAGCAGCCCCAGCCCTAACTATGGCTACACCTTC	CASSPSPNYGYTF
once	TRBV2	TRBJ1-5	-	TGTGCCAGCAGTGGGGCCTTGACTGGGCAGCCCCAGCATTTT	CASSGALTGQPQHF
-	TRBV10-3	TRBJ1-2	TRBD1	TGTGCCATCAGTGGGGGGACAGACTATGGCTACACCTTC	CAISGGTDYGYTF
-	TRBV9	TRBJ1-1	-	TGTGCCAGCAGTCCCCAGACAGAAGCTTTCTTT	CASSPQTEAFF
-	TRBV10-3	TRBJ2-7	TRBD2	TGTGCCATCAGTGAGTTAACGGAGCGGGGCTACGAGCAGTACTTC	CAISELTERGYEQYF
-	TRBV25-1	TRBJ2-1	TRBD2	TGTGCCAGCAGTGAGGGAATGAGTCCGGGTTTAGCGGGAGACAATGAGCAGTTCTTC	CASSEGMSPGLAGDNEQFF
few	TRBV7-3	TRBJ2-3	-	TGTGCCAGCAGCTGGGGGGACGGCGGCACAGATACGCAGTATTTT	CASSWGDGGTDTQYF
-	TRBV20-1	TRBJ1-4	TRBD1	TGCAGTGCTCCAACCGGGACAGCAGGTGAAAAACTGTTTTTT	CSAPTGTAGEKLFF
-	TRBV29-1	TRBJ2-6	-	TGCAGCGTTGAGCACAGTACTGGGACCAACGTCCTGACTTTC	CSVEHSTGTNVLTF